This TCR beta chain was found in a study of cytomegalovirus exposure and HLA in healthy donors. Whole-study findings and limits: The study flagged fewer than 200 TCR beta chains as cytomegalovirus-associated. With later analysis, a missense DCLRE1C variant became linked to TCR beta V- and J-gene trimming. About 90% or about 30% of the time was how often most TCR beta V segments were productive, according to an earlier analysis.

Looked up from germline, CDR1 is SGHTA and CDR2 is FQGTGA. The CDR3 is made up of 15 amino acids. V shed 5 bases and J shed 2 bases, with 16 bases lying between them. 60 Vbeta and 13 Jbeta primers were used in PCR. Generated by immunoSEQ multiplex PCR, the TCRdb table keeps only in-frame clones and is missing some. This sample has about 200,000 clones, with approximately 77% found just once. To note about this clone: Its specificity is not known.

The sequenced sample consisted of PBMCs. The clonotype originates from a man between 40 and 49 years old in good health and CMV-seropositive. This chain joins TRBV7-3 and TRBJ2-7; the D is unclear. CDR3 sequence: CASSPEASPAYEQYF. Written as DNA, the CDR3 is TGTGCCAGCAGCCCTGAGGCCTCCCCCGCCTACGAGCAGTACTTC.